These T cell receptor beta chains were read from a single sample in a study of T cell repertoires in cytomegalovirus infection. TCRdb itself ran the reads through MiXCR, one entry per CDR3 protein. The table has about 330,000 distinct CDR3 sequences, approximately 30% seen once. No antigen has been identified for these receptors. Material: cultured PBMCs, obtained from culture after CMV antigen stimulation. These receptors originate from a human donor in good health (CMV status not recorded). Some clones in this sample may be carry-over from other donors' samples. The CDR3 runs from the conserved cysteine through the conserved F or W. D genes are given only for firm matches. Some rows mark clone size as missing; the rest say once, few, many or name a class of expanded clone.

d_call: TRBD1
v_call: TRBV6-2/TRBV6-3
j_call: TRBJ1-1
clone_size: many
cdr3_nt: TGTGCCAGCAGTTACCATATGTCCCGGGACAGGGACCCAACGAACACTGAAGCTTTCTTT
cdr3_aa: CASSYHMSRDRDPTNTEAFF

d_call: .
v_call: TRBV7-6
j_call: TRBJ2-7
clone_size: .
cdr3_nt: TGTGCCAGCAGCTCCGAGGACGGGATACACGAGCAGTACTTC
cdr3_aa: CASSSEDGIHEQYF

d_call: TRBD2
v_call: TRBV10-3
j_call: TRBJ2-3
clone_size: once
cdr3_nt: TGTGCCATCACCACGGGACTTCATAGCGGGGATACGCAGTATTTT
cdr3_aa: CAITTGLHSGDTQYF

d_call: .
v_call: TRBV4-1
j_call: TRBJ2-1
clone_size: many
cdr3_nt: TGCGCCAGCAGCCAAGATTTAGGCTACAATGAGCAGTTCTTC
cdr3_aa: CASSQDLGYNEQFF

d_call: TRBD2
v_call: TRBV7-2
j_call: TRBJ2-1
clone_size: few
cdr3_nt: TGTGCCAGCAGCTTACAGCCCCCGACCGGGACTAGCGGGTACAATGAGCAGTTCTTC
cdr3_aa: CASSLQPPTGTSGYNEQFF

d_call: .
v_call: TRBV12-3/TRBV12-4
j_call: TRBJ1-1
clone_size: .
cdr3_nt: TGTGCCAGCAGTTTAAGGCTCATGAACACTGAAGCTTTCTTT
cdr3_aa: CASSLRLMNTEAFF

d_call: TRBD2
v_call: TRBV4-1
j_call: TRBJ2-2
clone_size: .
cdr3_nt: TGCGCCAGCAGCCAAGATTCGGCGGGAGCTGGGGAGCTGTTTTTT
cdr3_aa: CASSQDSAGAGELFF

d_call: .
v_call: TRBV19
j_call: TRBJ2-2
clone_size: few
cdr3_nt: TGTGCCAGTAGTATTGACGCGATATCCTACACCGGGGAGCTGTTTTTT
cdr3_aa: CASSIDAISYTGELFF

d_call: TRBD2
v_call: TRBV6-2/TRBV6-3
j_call: TRBJ2-1
clone_size: .
cdr3_nt: TGTGCCAGCAGTTACCCGACTAGCGGATTCTACAATGAGCAGTTCTTC
cdr3_aa: CASSYPTSGFYNEQFF

d_call: .
v_call: TRBV24-1
j_call: TRBJ1-6
clone_size: .
cdr3_nt: TGTGCCACCAGTGATTCCTCAAGAAATTCACCCCTCCACTTT
cdr3_aa: CATSDSSRNSPLHF

d_call: .
v_call: TRBV4-1
j_call: TRBJ1-6
clone_size: .
cdr3_nt: TGCGCCAGCAGCCAAGATGGAGTTGACAGGAGATATAATTCACCCCTCCACTTT
cdr3_aa: CASSQDGVDRRYNSPLHF

d_call: TRBD1
v_call: TRBV15
j_call: TRBJ1-4
clone_size: .
cdr3_nt: TGTGCCACCAGCAGGGGACAGGGGGAAAAACTGTTTTTT
cdr3_aa: CATSRGQGEKLFF

d_call: .
v_call: TRBV7-9
j_call: TRBJ1-3
clone_size: many
cdr3_nt: TGTGCCAGCAGCTCACAATCTGGAAACACCATATATTTT
cdr3_aa: CASSSQSGNTIYF

d_call: .
v_call: TRBV11-2
j_call: TRBJ2-4
clone_size: .
cdr3_nt: TGTGCCAGCAGCTTAGCCCCTGCACTATTGGCCAAAAACATTCAGTACTTC
cdr3_aa: CASSLAPALLAKNIQYF

d_call: .
v_call: TRBV7-8
j_call: TRBJ2-3
clone_size: .
cdr3_nt: TGTGCCAGCAGCCCTAGGATATGGGATCGCACAGATACGCAGTATTTT
cdr3_aa: CASSPRIWDRTDTQYF

d_call: .
v_call: TRBV11-2
j_call: TRBJ2-5
clone_size: few
cdr3_nt: TGTGCCAGCAGCTTAGTCAGTGAAGAGACCCAGTACTTC
cdr3_aa: CASSLVSEETQYF

d_call: .
v_call: TRBV23-1
j_call: TRBJ2-3
clone_size: .
cdr3_nt: TGCGCCAGCAGTCAACGGCGGACCTCGACAGATACGCAGTATTTT
cdr3_aa: CASSQRRTSTDTQYF

d_call: .
v_call: TRBV7-2
j_call: TRBJ2-2
clone_size: .
cdr3_nt: TGTGCCAGCAGCCCACGCAGTGAGAACACCGGGGAGCTGTTTTTT
cdr3_aa: CASSPRSENTGELFF

d_call: .
v_call: TRBV10-3
j_call: TRBJ2-3
clone_size: few
cdr3_nt: TGTGCCATCAGTGAGATGGGCATCGTGAGCACAGATACGCAGTATTTT
cdr3_aa: CAISEMGIVSTDTQYF

d_call: .
v_call: TRBV5-4
j_call: TRBJ1-6
clone_size: .
cdr3_nt: TGTGCCAGCAGCGCAGGACGAAATTCACCCCTCCACTTT
cdr3_aa: CASSAGRNSPLHF

d_call: TRBD2
v_call: TRBV4-2
j_call: TRBJ2-3
clone_size: few
cdr3_nt: TGTGCCAGCAGCCAAGGGACTAGCGGGAGGGCCGGAGATACGCAGTATTTT
cdr3_aa: CASSQGTSGRAGDTQYF

d_call: .
v_call: TRBV7-6
j_call: TRBJ1-2
clone_size: few
cdr3_nt: TGTGCCAGCAGTCAAACCGGCAGGGATTCTTATGGCTACACCTTC
cdr3_aa: CASSQTGRDSYGYTF

d_call: .
v_call: TRBV4-3
j_call: TRBJ1-1
clone_size: few
cdr3_nt: TGCGCCAGCAGCCAAGATGTTGGCATGAGAAACACTGAAGCTTTCTTT
cdr3_aa: CASSQDVGMRNTEAFF

d_call: TRBD1
v_call: TRBV28
j_call: TRBJ2-3
clone_size: .
cdr3_nt: TGTGCCAGCAGGGGGTGGACAGGGGGCACAGATACGCAGTATTTT
cdr3_aa: CASRGWTGGTDTQYF

d_call: .
v_call: TRBV6-1
j_call: TRBJ1-5
clone_size: .
cdr3_nt: TGTGCCAGCAGTGAAGATAGGGGAAGGGATCAGCCCCAGCATTTT
cdr3_aa: CASSEDRGRDQPQHF

d_call: TRBD2
v_call: TRBV27
j_call: TRBJ2-1
clone_size: .
cdr3_nt: TGTGCCAGCAGTCCCGGACTAGCGCCCTACAATGAGCAGTTCTTC
cdr3_aa: CASSPGLAPYNEQFF

d_call: TRBD1
v_call: TRBV12-3/TRBV12-4
j_call: TRBJ2-6
clone_size: .
cdr3_nt: TGTGCCAGCAGTTTACGGACAGGGAATCCCTTCGCCGGGGCCAACGTCCTGACTTTC
cdr3_aa: CASSLRTGNPFAGANVLTF

d_call: TRBD1
v_call: TRBV6-2/TRBV6-3
j_call: TRBJ1-5
clone_size: .
cdr3_nt: TGTGCCAGCAGTAGGACAGGGGGTCAGCCCCAGCATTTT
cdr3_aa: CASSRTGGQPQHF

d_call: .
v_call: TRBV29-1
j_call: TRBJ2-1
clone_size: .
cdr3_nt: TGCAGCGTTGATACAGTCTCCTACAATGAGCAGTTCTTC
cdr3_aa: CSVDTVSYNEQFF

d_call: TRBD2
v_call: TRBV7-2
j_call: TRBJ2-7
clone_size: .
cdr3_nt: TGTGCCAGCAGCCGAGGGACTAGCGGGAGAAGGGAGCAGTACTTC
cdr3_aa: CASSRGTSGRREQYF

d_call: .
v_call: TRBV10-3
j_call: TRBJ1-6
clone_size: .
cdr3_nt: TGTGCCATCAGTGATCCAGGGGTTTCACCCCTCCACTTT
cdr3_aa: CAISDPGVSPLHF

d_call: .
v_call: TRBV28
j_call: TRBJ1-4
clone_size: .
cdr3_nt: TGTGCCAGCAAAATGGGAGAAGTGGATGAAAAACTGTTTTTT
cdr3_aa: CASKMGEVDEKLFF

d_call: .
v_call: TRBV7-8
j_call: TRBJ2-3
clone_size: .
cdr3_nt: TGTGCCAGCAGCCGGTCCGGGCGAGATACGCAGTATTTT
cdr3_aa: CASSRSGRDTQYF

d_call: TRBD1
v_call: TRBV7-2
j_call: TRBJ2-3
clone_size: .
cdr3_nt: TGTGCCAGCAGCTTAGGGGGACAGATCACAGATACGCAGTATTTT
cdr3_aa: CASSLGGQITDTQYF

d_call: .
v_call: TRBV7-2
j_call: TRBJ1-6
clone_size: many
cdr3_nt: TGTGCCAGCAGCTTTGCGGGGCAGGGGACCCCGCAAGTCCACTTT
cdr3_aa: CASSFAGQGTPQVHF

d_call: TRBD2
v_call: TRBV10-3
j_call: TRBJ2-1
clone_size: few
cdr3_nt: TGTGCCATCAGTGAGTTGACGGTCGGTAGCGGGAGGTTCGGCAACAATGAGCAGTTCTTC
cdr3_aa: CAISELTVGSGRFGNNEQFF

d_call: .
v_call: TRBV12-3/TRBV12-4
j_call: TRBJ2-5
clone_size: .
cdr3_nt: TGTGCCAGCAGGTTGACAGTCCAAGAGACCCAGTACTTC
cdr3_aa: CASRLTVQETQYF

d_call: TRBD2
v_call: TRBV10-2
j_call: TRBJ2-1
clone_size: .
cdr3_nt: TGCGCCAGCAACGAGGGAGGGAGACCCTACAATGAGCAGTTCTTC
cdr3_aa: CASNEGGRPYNEQFF

d_call: TRBD1
v_call: TRBV27
j_call: TRBJ1-5
clone_size: .
cdr3_nt: TGTGCCAGCACTGGCGACAGGGGTCAGCCCCAGCATTTT
cdr3_aa: CASTGDRGQPQHF

d_call: .
v_call: TRBV4-1
j_call: TRBJ2-1
clone_size: few
cdr3_nt: TGCGCCAGCAGCCAAGGGGTTCAGTCCTACAATGAGCAGTTCTTC
cdr3_aa: CASSQGVQSYNEQFF

d_call: .
v_call: TRBV20-1
j_call: TRBJ1-5
clone_size: many
cdr3_nt: TGCAGTGCTAGAGATCCGCAGGGGCTAAGCAATCAGCCCCAGCATTTT
cdr3_aa: CSARDPQGLSNQPQHF

d_call: TRBD2
v_call: TRBV5-6
j_call: TRBJ2-1
clone_size: .
cdr3_nt: TGTGCCAGCAGCTTCGGACTAGCGGGAGGGGGTGAGCAGTTCTTC
cdr3_aa: CASSFGLAGGGEQFF

d_call: TRBD2
v_call: TRBV12-3/TRBV12-4
j_call: TRBJ2-1
clone_size: many
cdr3_nt: TGTGCCAGCAGTTTCTACCTCCTAGCGGGAAGCTACAATGAGCAGTTCTTC
cdr3_aa: CASSFYLLAGSYNEQFF

d_call: .
v_call: TRBV19
j_call: TRBJ2-1
clone_size: .
cdr3_nt: TGTGCCAGTAGTACAGGGGTGAATGAGCAGTTCTTC
cdr3_aa: CASSTGVNEQFF

d_call: .
v_call: TRBV7-8
j_call: TRBJ2-4
clone_size: many
cdr3_nt: TGTGCCAGCAGCTTATCCGGGGTCGAAAACATTCAGTACTTC
cdr3_aa: CASSLSGVENIQYF

d_call: .
v_call: TRBV7-6
j_call: TRBJ2-7
clone_size: few
cdr3_nt: TGTGCCAGCAGCCCGACCTCGGCTCAGCGGCACGAGCAGTACTTC
cdr3_aa: CASSPTSAQRHEQYF

d_call: .
v_call: TRBV12-3/TRBV12-4
j_call: TRBJ1-1
clone_size: .
cdr3_nt: TGTGCCAGCAGTTTACTACCTCCCCGTGGGGGCCGAGGTGAAGCTTTCTTT
cdr3_aa: CASSLLPPRGGRGEAFF

d_call: .
v_call: TRBV5-1
j_call: TRBJ1-1
clone_size: .
cdr3_nt: TGCGCCAGCACCAACCCCAATATGGCTGAAGCTTTCTTT
cdr3_aa: CASTNPNMAEAFF

d_call: .
v_call: TRBV6-6
j_call: TRBJ1-5
clone_size: few
cdr3_nt: TGTGCCAGCAGGGACAGAACCCGAAGACTATTCAATCAGCCCCAGCATTTT
cdr3_aa: CASRDRTRRLFNQPQHF

d_call: .
v_call: TRBV25-1
j_call: TRBJ2-3
clone_size: few
cdr3_nt: TGTGCCAGCAGCCGCAGGGGGGGCACAGATACGCAGTATTTT
cdr3_aa: CASSRRGGTDTQYF

d_call: .
v_call: TRBV10-2
j_call: TRBJ2-1
clone_size: few
cdr3_nt: TGCGCCAGCAGAACAGCCACCTACAATGAGCAGTTCTTC
cdr3_aa: CASRTATYNEQFF

d_call: .
v_call: TRBV9
j_call: TRBJ2-1
clone_size: .
cdr3_nt: TGTGCCAGCAGCGTAGAGGGTCTCGCCCACAATGAGCAGTTCTTC
cdr3_aa: CASSVEGLAHNEQFF